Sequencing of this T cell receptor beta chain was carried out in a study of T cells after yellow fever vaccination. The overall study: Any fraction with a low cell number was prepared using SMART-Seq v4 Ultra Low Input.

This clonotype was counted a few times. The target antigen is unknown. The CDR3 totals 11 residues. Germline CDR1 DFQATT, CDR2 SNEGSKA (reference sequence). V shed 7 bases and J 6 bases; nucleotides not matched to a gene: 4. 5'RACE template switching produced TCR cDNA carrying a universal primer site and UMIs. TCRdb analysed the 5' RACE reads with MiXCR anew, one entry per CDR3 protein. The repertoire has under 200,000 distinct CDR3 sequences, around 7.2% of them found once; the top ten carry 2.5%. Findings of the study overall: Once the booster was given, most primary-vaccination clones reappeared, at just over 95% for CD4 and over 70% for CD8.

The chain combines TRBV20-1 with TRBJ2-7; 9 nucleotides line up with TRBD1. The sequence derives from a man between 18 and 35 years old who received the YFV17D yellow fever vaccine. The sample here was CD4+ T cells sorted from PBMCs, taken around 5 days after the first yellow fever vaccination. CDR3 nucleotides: TGCAGTGGGGGACAGGGAGGCGAGCAGTACTTC. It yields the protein CSGGQGGEQYF.